Following are 18 T cell receptor beta chains from one sample sequenced in a study of glioma-infiltrating T cells. TCR alpha and beta CDR3 regions were amplified from RNA using iRepertoire nested multiplex PCR. TCRdb itself ran the multiplex PCR reads through MiXCR, one entry per CDR3 protein. The profile shows under 200,000 distinct CDR3 sequences, 43% of them singletons. Specimen: glioma tissue, nonneoplastic brain tissue, or PBMCs (not recorded which). The receptors come from a human donor with low-grade glioma or glioblastoma, undergoing nonglioma brain surgery, or in good health (not recorded which).

V gene TRBV12-3 or TRBV12-4 combines with J gene TRBJ2-7, with 14 nucleotides matching TRBD2. The CDR3 has 14 residues. The ends lost 6 bases at V and 3 bases at J; junction bases unmatched: 1. CDR3 nucleotides: TGTGCCAGCAGAGGGACTAGCGGGAGCTACGAGCAGTACTTC. This encodes CASRGTSGSYEQYF.

This clonotype was seen a few times. At one boundary the junction diverges from the germline segment, which might be a read error. The chain is built from TRBV3-1 and TRBJ1-5; D gene uncertain. This CDR3 is 14 amino acids long. Looked up from germline, CDR1 is LGHDT and CDR2 is YNNKEL (reference sequence). The CDR3 is CASGQDGSNQPQHF. The CDR3 DNA reads as TGTGCCAGCGGCCAGGACGGAAGCAATCAGCCCCAGCATTTT.

This clonotype came up many times. The gene calls are TRBV7-2 and TRBJ2-3; 8 nucleotides match TRBD1. The CDR3 runs to 14 residues. Germline-derived CDR1 and CDR2 are SGHTA and FQGNSA. The V gene end was trimmed by 5 bases and the J gene end by 6 bases; junction bases not matched to a gene: 7. The CDR3, as DNA: TGTGCCAGCAGCCGGACAGGGTGGGCCGATACGCAGTATTTT. Residues: CASSRTGWADTQYF.

The chain joins TRBV3-1 to TRBJ2-2; D not certain. The germline V gene has CDR1 LGHDT and CDR2 YNNKEL (reference sequence). This CDR3 contains 15 residues. With 4 bases removed from V and 8 bases from J, the gap between germline ends came to 17 bases. CDR3 sequence reads: CASSPRTDSEGELFF. The CDR3 region has the DNA TGTGCCAGCAGCCCCCGGACGGATTCGGAGGGGGAGCTGTTTTTT.

For this clonotype: One end of the junction varies from germline; a read error may be responsible. The rearrangement links TRBV24-1 to TRBJ2-5, with 8 nucleotides matching TRBD2. This CDR3 contains 15 residues. Germline-derived CDR1 and CDR2 are KGHDR and SFDVKD. DNA for the CDR3: TGTGCCACCAGTGATCCTAGGACTAGCCAAGGGACCCAGTACTTC. It encodes CATSDPRTSQGTQYF.

This clonotype appeared many times. The chain links TRBV12-3 or TRBV12-4 to TRBJ1-5; a possible D gene is TRBD1 (6 bases). CDR3 length equals 13 residues. V was trimmed by 5 bases and J by 4 bases, leaving 9 bases between them. The CDR3 is CASSRGQNQPQHF. CDR3 DNA sequence: TGTGCCAGCAGTCGCGGACAGAATCAGCCCCAGCATTTT.

The chain uses TRBV24-1 and TRBJ2-1; D gene uncertain. The germline V gene has CDR1 KGHDR and CDR2 SFDVKD. The CDR3 is made up of 14 amino acids. The V end lost 3 bases, the J end lost 0 bases, and 5 bases lay between the germline ends. CDR3 sequence: CATSDEVSYNEQFF. The CDR3 DNA reads TGTGCCACCAGTGATGAAGTCTCCTACAATGAGCAGTTCTTC.

Points on this clonotype: This could be a read error, since a much larger clone is one nucleotide away. The chain uses TRBV7-9 and TRBJ2-1; the match to TRBD2 covers 9 bases. CDR3 size: 15 residues. With V trimmed by 5 bases and J by 6 bases, 8 bases remained unmatched. Germline CDR1 SEHNR, CDR2 FQNEAQ (reference sequence). CDR3 residues: CASSLRLAVINEQFF. DNA for the CDR3: TGTGCCAGCAGCCTGCGACTAGCGGTGATCAATGAGCAGTTCTTC.

The chain couples TRBV2 to TRBJ1-3, with D possibly being TRBD1 (6 bases). The length of the CDR3 is 15 residues. The V gene lost 7 bases and the J gene lost 4 bases, with 17 bases spanning the gap. CDR1 SNHLY and CDR2 FYNNEI come from the germline V gene. The CDR3 sequence is CASKFPGQIGNTIYF. In nucleotides, the CDR3 is TGTGCCAGCAAATTCCCGGGACAAATAGGAAACACCATATATTTT.

To note about this clonotype: A single base separates this from a much larger clone, so it may be a read error. This CDR3 reads CAGRGLGPDTQYF. The CDR3 bases are TGTGCCGGCAGAGGACTAGGTCCAGATACGCAGTATTTT. V is TRBV27 and J is TRBJ2-3, with 7 bases identical to TRBD2. Germline V gene data show CDR1 as MNHEY and CDR2 as SMNVEV (reference sequence). The CDR3 runs 13 residues.

V is TRBV18 and J is TRBJ2-5, with TRBD2 as a possible D gene (6 bases). Germline CDR1 is KGHSH and CDR2 is LQKENI. The ends were cut back, 5 bases at V and 4 bases at J, with 17 bases in the middle. The CDR3 has 15 amino acids. The CDR3 here is CASSSQGGKGETQYF. As DNA, the CDR3 is TGTGCCAGCTCATCGCAGGGAGGCAAAGGAGAGACCCAGTACTTC.

The chain links TRBV12-3 or TRBV12-4 to TRBJ1-5; D call uncertain. CDR3 length: 12 residues. Trimming took off 2 bases at V and 11 bases at J, with 10 bases between the two ends. The DNA for the CDR3 is TGTGCCAGCAGTTTAATCCACGCGGCCCAGCATTTT. Translation gives CASSLIHAAQHF.

The genes are TRBV28 and TRBJ1-2; D remains unclear. CDR1 and CDR2 from the germline V gene are MDHEN and SYDVKM. This CDR3 region has 14 residues. V lost 6 bases to trimming and J lost 5 bases, with 16 bases between them. The CDR3 here is CASRLPGLGYGYTF. The DNA for the CDR3 is TGTGCCAGCAGATTACCGGGGTTGGGATATGGCTACACCTTC.

In regard to this clonotype: This may arise from a read error, as a much more abundant clone is one base away. This chain connects TRBV6-1 to TRBJ2-3; no reliable D call. Looked up from germline, CDR1 is MNHNS and CDR2 is SASEGT. The CDR3 loop spans 14 amino acids. Here the CDR3 DNA reads TGTGCCATCAGTGACTCCACCAGCACAGATACGCAGTATTTT. It is translated as CAISDSTSTDTQYF.

The V gene is TRBV3-1, the J gene TRBJ2-2; D not resolved. CDR3 length: 12 residues. Between the trimmed V and J ends, which lost 4 bases and 9 bases, there was a span of 9 bases. The germline V gene has CDR1 LGHDT and CDR2 YNNKEL (reference sequence). The CDR3 protein is CASSRPPRELFF. The CDR3 nucleotides are TGTGCCAGCAGCCGACCCCCCCGGGAGCTGTTTTTT.

The rearrangement links TRBV6-9 to TRBJ1-2, with TRBD1 identical over 10 bases. Looked up from germline, CDR1 is MNHGY and CDR2 is SVAAGI. This CDR3 comprises 16 residues. With 3 bases clipped from V and 9 bases from J, the junction kept 13 bases outside the gene matches. CDR3 DNA: TGTGCCAGCAGTTACCTAAGGACAGGGGGTTCATATAGCTACACCTTC. Protein: CASSYLRTGGSYSYTF.

About this clonotype: A much larger clonotype is one base distant, so this may be a read error. The J gene is TRBJ2-1, the V gene TRBV13; TRBD2 is a possible D gene (5 bases). CDR3 length equals 12 residues. Per the germline V gene, CDR1 is PRHDT and CDR2 is FYEKMQ (reference sequence). The CDR3 bases are TGTGACAGCGGAAGACCGGGGTATGAGCAGTTCTTC. This codes for CDSGRPGYEQFF.

This clonotype was counted at least ten times. The genes are TRBV6-1 and TRBJ2-5; 9 positions match TRBD2. V was clipped by 5 bases and J by 4 bases; unmatched bases: 11. CDR3 size: 16 residues. Germline V gene lookup returns CDR1 MNHNS and CDR2 SASEGT. Here the CDR3 reads CASSFPTSGEGETQYF. CDR3 nucleotides: TGTGCCAGCAGTTTCCCGACTAGCGGAGAGGGAGAGACCCAGTACTTC.